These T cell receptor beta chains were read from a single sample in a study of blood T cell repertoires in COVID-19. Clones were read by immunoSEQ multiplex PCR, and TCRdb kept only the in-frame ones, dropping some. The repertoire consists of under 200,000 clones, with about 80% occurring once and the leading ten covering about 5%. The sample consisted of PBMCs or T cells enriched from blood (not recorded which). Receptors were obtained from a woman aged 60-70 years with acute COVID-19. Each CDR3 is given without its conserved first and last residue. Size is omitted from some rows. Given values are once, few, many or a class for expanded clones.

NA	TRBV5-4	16	ASSLGRAGLSSTDTQY
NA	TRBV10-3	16	AISDPPERGYGTDTQY
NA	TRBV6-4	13	ASSYDWSGANVLT
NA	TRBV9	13	ASSVGAGEVSEQY
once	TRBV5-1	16	ASSLASTAGSSYNEQF
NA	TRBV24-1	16	ATSDSGPMDSSNYGYT
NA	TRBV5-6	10	ASSLLSYEQY
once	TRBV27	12	ASNPTREGTEAF
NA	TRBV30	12	AWSRLAVEETQY
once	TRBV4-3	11	ASSPTGDSGYT
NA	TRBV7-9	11	ASSLGGQGRSF
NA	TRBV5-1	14	ASSLGQGVHTGELF
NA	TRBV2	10	ASSSGGPEQF
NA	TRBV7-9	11	ASSTLQGTPLH
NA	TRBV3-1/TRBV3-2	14	ASSQLRDRGGYGYT
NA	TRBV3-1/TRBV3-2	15	ASSQDLKGRTNTEAF
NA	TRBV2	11	AGGTGYNQPQH
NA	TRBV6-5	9	ASKYSEKLF
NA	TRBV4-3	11	ASSLDRNTEAF
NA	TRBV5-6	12	ASSRTGSDGELF
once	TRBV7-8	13	ASSIGTPNSYEQY
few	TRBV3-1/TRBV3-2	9	ASSEDRGGT
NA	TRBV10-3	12	AIRQGKDTGELF
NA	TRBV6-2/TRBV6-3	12	ASSQGGLYNEQF
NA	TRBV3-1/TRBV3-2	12	ASSQGQGNYGYT
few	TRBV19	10	ASRSSYSPLH
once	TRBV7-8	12	ASITSGRAPEQF
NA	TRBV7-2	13	ASSSTGLNNEKLF
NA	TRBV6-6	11	ASSFQKNTEAF
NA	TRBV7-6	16	ASSPGGDDRSGANVLT
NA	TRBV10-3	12	AISDWQGMMVPF
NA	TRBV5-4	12	ASREQGTNYGYT
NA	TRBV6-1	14	ASSGWAGDGNQPQH
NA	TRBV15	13	ATSRPGRSAGELF
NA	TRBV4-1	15	ASSRPSGRGNQETQY
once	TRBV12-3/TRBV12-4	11	ASRTGGSGEQF
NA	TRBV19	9	ASTLTGGYT
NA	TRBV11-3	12	ASSEGQSSYEQY
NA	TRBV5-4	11	ASSLDLTGGYT
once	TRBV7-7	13	ASSPRTGGAETQY
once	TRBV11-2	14	ASSLAGVLAKNIQY
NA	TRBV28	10	ASSPYGEPLH
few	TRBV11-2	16	ASSSPNRLAGQKVEQY
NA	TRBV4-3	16	ASSQGDRGHVGKNIQY
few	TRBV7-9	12	ASSLTGGEETQY
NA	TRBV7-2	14	ASSPGLAGNTGELF
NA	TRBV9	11	ASSVSSGNTIY
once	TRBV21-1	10	ASSKPGNEQF
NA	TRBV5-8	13	ASSLAGRSGNTIY
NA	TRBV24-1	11	ATSDADRYEQF
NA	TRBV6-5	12	ASSPGLMNTEAF
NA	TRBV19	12	ASSHQGGTGELF
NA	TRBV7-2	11	ASSLVGEYGYT
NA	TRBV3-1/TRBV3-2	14	ASSPGLMSSGNTIY
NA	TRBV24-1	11	ATAKQGAGGYT